The 15 T cell receptor beta chains below all came from one sample that was sequenced in a study of control samples from healthy donors and cancer patients. The repertoire was sequenced with immunoSEQ multiplex PCR; TCRdb's copy has only in-frame clones and lacks some. The table has 210,000 or so clones, roughly nine tenths seen once; the top ten hold around 1.9%. Sequenced: blood. The receptor set was obtained from a man younger than 45 in good health.

The chain uses TRBV5-6 and TRBJ1-1; TRBD1 agrees at 7 bases. With V trimmed by 4 bases and J by 3 bases, 6 bases remained unmatched. The CDR3 sequence is 14 residues long. CDR1 is SGHDT and CDR2 is YYEEEE in the germline V gene. CDR3 sequence (DNA): TGTGCCAGCAGCATGATTGACAGGGACACTGAAGCTTTCTTT. The encoded protein is CASSMIDRDTEAFF.

The chain carries TRBV2 and TRBJ1-2, with 10 bases aligning to TRBD1. After removal of 7 bases from V and 8 bases from J, the junction contained 10 bases not matched to a gene. The CDR3 sequence is 14 residues long. The germline V gene encodes CDR1 SNHLY and CDR2 FYNNEI. DNA of the CDR3: TGTGCCAGCAACAGGGGACAGGGGACTCGGGGCTACACCTTC. As protein: CASNRGQGTRGYTF.

The chain links TRBV2 to TRBJ2-6, with D perhaps TRBD1 (5 bases). This CDR3 has 15 residues. V lost 6 bases and J lost 1, with 10 bases in between. Germline V lookup: CDR1 SNHLY, CDR2 FYNNEI. The CDR3 sequence is CASRVQGSGANVLTF. In DNA form, the CDR3 reads TGTGCCAGCAGGGTCCAGGGATCTGGGGCCAACGTCCTGACTTTC.

This chain connects TRBV10-2 to TRBJ1-3, with D uncertain. Germline lookup yields CDR1 WSHSY and CDR2 SAAADI. The CDR3 loop spans 16 amino acids. V lost 4 bases and J 0 bases, leaving 13 bases between the germline ends. The CDR3 nucleotides are TGCGCCAGCAGTGCCAAATTAAGGAACTCTGGAAACACCATATATTTT. It is translated as CASSAKLRNSGNTIYF.

The gene calls are TRBV21-1 and TRBJ1-2. TRBV21-1 corresponds to a pseudogene. This CDR3 contains 14 residues. The CDR3 sequence is CASSSKGYSYGYTF. Here the CDR3 DNA reads TGTGCCAGCAGCTCAAAAGGGTATTCATATGGCTACACCTTC.

The rearrangement links TRBV24-1 to TRBJ2-7, with D possibly TRBD2 on 6 matching bases. Germline values: CDR1 KGHDR, CDR2 SFDVKD. V lost 5 bases and J lost 0, with 13 bases in between. The CDR3 totals 15 residues. CDR3 region: CATSASGESSYEQYF. CDR3 DNA: TGTGCCACCAGTGCCTCGGGGGAGAGCTCCTACGAGCAGTACTTC.

The chain couples TRBV29-1 to TRBJ1-2; D possibly corresponds to TRBD1 (5 bases). CDR1 is SQVTM and CDR2 is ANQGSEA in the germline V gene. This CDR3 region has 13 residues. Trimming left V 3 bases short and J 2 bases short, with 10 bases between. The chain's CDR3 is CSVDGTGNYGYTF. The CDR3 nucleotides are TGCAGCGTTGACGGGACGGGCAACTATGGCTACACCTTC.

The chain is built from TRBV6-6 and TRBJ2-7; TRBD2 might be the D (5 bases). The V end was cut by 2 bases, the J end by 3 bases, with 11 bases between. This CDR3 is 14 amino acids long. The germline gives CDR1 MNHNY, CDR2 SVGAGI (reference sequence). Written as DNA, the CDR3 is TGTGCCAGCAGTTACGGAGGTGGGATCTACGAGCAGTACTTC. Protein product: CASSYGGGIYEQYF.

J is TRBJ2-3 and V is TRBV7-2; D perhaps matches TRBD2 (6 bases). V was trimmed by 5 bases and J by 2 bases, leaving 11 bases between them. The length of the CDR3 is 14 residues. Germline V CDR1 and CDR2: SGHTA, FQGNSA. The CDR3 reads CASSRAGSTDTQYF. In nucleotides, the CDR3 is TGTGCCAGCAGCAGAGCGGGTTCCACAGATACGCAGTATTTT. Filled out from reference TRBV7-2 and TRBJ2-3, the complete variable domain reads GAGVSQSPSNKVTEKGKDVELRCDPISGHTALYWYRQSLGQGLEFLIYFQGNSAPDKSGLPSDRFSAERTGGSVSTLTIQRTQQEDSAVYLCASSRAGSTDTQYFGPGTRLTVL.

The chain employs TRBV9 and TRBJ2-1, with D hard to call. The germline V gene has CDR1 SGDLS and CDR2 YYNGEE. The CDR3 has 13 amino acids. Trimming cost V 0 bases and J 6 bases, with 7 bases left between them. CDR3 amino acids: CASSVVSSNEQFF. As DNA, the CDR3 is TGTGCCAGCAGCGTAGTTTCTAGCAATGAGCAGTTCTTC. The full variable domain, rest sourced from reference TRBV9 and TRBJ2-1, is DSGVTQTPKHLITATGQRVTLRCSPRSGDLSVYWYQQSLDQGLQFLIQYYNGEERAKGNILERFSAQQFPDLHSELNLSSLELGDSALYFCASSVVSSNEQFFGPGTRLTVL.

The chain joins TRBV11-3 to TRBJ2-1; 8 nucleotides match TRBD2. Trimming at V came to 0 bases and at J to 4 bases, leaving 5 bases not matched to a gene. CDR3 size: 16 residues. Germline V gene sequence: CDR1 SGHNT, CDR2 YENEEA. DNA for the CDR3: TGTGCCAGCAGCTTAGATCTTAGCGGGGCTTACAATGAGCAGTTCTTC. Protein product: CASSLDLSGAYNEQFF.

The V gene is TRBV5-6, the J gene TRBJ2-1, with 7 positions matching TRBD2. CDR3 length equals 14 residues. With V trimmed by 3 bases and J by 6 bases, 6 bases remained unmatched. Germline V gene data show CDR1 as SGHDT and CDR2 as YYEEEE. CDR3 DNA sequence: TGTGCCAGCAGCTCCGGGCTAGCGGTCAATGAGCAGTTCTTC. Amino acids: CASSSGLAVNEQFF.

V is TRBV6-1 and J is TRBJ2-7; maybe TRBD2 (7 bases). Germline CDR1 and CDR2: MNHNS and SASEGT. The V and J ends lost 3 bases and 2 bases respectively, with 14 bases between them. This CDR3 region has 15 residues. The CDR3 sequence is CASSDGAGATYEQYF. The CDR3, as DNA: TGTGCCAGCAGTGACGGGGCGGGGGCCACCTACGAGCAGTACTTC.

The chain links TRBV20-1 to TRBJ2-3, with D perhaps TRBD2 (5 bases). Looked up from germline, CDR1 is DFQATT and CDR2 is SNEGSKA (reference sequence). V was clipped by 3 bases and J by 0 bases, with 10 bases between them. The CDR3 consists of 14 residues. CDR3 loop: CSASRGPSTDTQYF. The CDR3 region has the DNA TGCAGTGCTAGTCGCGGGCCCAGCACAGATACGCAGTATTTT.

The chain is built from TRBV15 and TRBJ2-3; 7 positions match TRBD2. The CDR3 is 19 residues long. Germline CDR1 LNHNV, CDR2 YYDKDF (reference sequence). The ends lost 0 bases at V and 9 bases at J; junction bases unmatched: 21. Here the CDR3 DNA reads TGTGCCACCAGCAGAGATCGGGGGGTCCGGGCCACCCGCATTGGGACGCAGTATTTT. It specifies CATSRDRGVRATRIGTQYF. Using reference TRBV15 and TRBJ2-3 for the parts outside the CDR3, the full variable domain is DAMVIQNPRYQVTQFGKPVTLSCSQTLNHNVMYWYQQKSSQAPKLLFHYYDKDFNNEADTPDNFQSRRPNTSFCFLDIRSPGLGDTAMYLCATSRDRGVRATRIGTQYFGPGTRLTVL.